A selection of T cell receptor beta chains follows, all from one sample in a study of T cells in localized non-small cell lung cancer. Only in-frame clones appear in the TCRdb table, and some are missing; sequencing was by immunoSEQ multiplex PCR. The data show approximately 2,400 clones, just over 25% seen once. Source: normal lung tissue next to the tumor, taken before any cancer treatment. Receptors were obtained from a man between 35 and 75 years old with stage II lung adenocarcinoma. The CDR3 runs from the conserved cysteine through the conserved F or W. A D gene is named only where the DNA matches it firmly. Size is stated for part of the rows, as once, few or many counts, or as a class when the clone is expanded.

NA TRBJ1-4 15 NA TRBV6-8 TGTGCCAGTACGAGGGGTTTTCGGGGGGATGAAAAACTGTTTTTT CASTRGFRGDEKLFF
NA TRBJ1-5 16 TRBD1 TRBV12-5 TGTGCTAGTGGTTTGGACCAGGGGGCAGGCAATCAGCCCCAGCATTTT CASGLDQGAGNQPQHF
NA TRBJ2-2 16 NA TRBV6-8 TGTGCCAGCAACCACTGGGGGCCCGGTGACACCGGGGAGCTGTTTTTT CASNHWGPGDTGELFF
few TRBJ1-1 15 NA TRBV6-8 TGTGCCAGCAGTCGCGCTTTTGGCGCGAACACTGAAGCTTTCTTT CASSRAFGANTEAFF
few TRBJ2-1 15 NA TRBV6-8 TGTGCCAGCAGTGACGGGGCGGGGGCTTACAATGAGCAGTTCTTC CASSDGAGAYNEQFF
NA TRBJ2-3 13 NA TRBV6-8 TGTGCCAGCAGGGGAAAGGGCACAGATACGCAGTATTTT CASRGKGTDTQYF
medium-sized TRBJ2-7 16 NA TRBV11-3 TGTGCCAGCAGCTTGGGCCCCAGGGGACCTACCTACGAGCAGTACTTC CASSLGPRGPTYEQYF
NA TRBJ2-2 15 NA TRBV11-3 TGTGCCAGCAGTCTCGGACCCGCGAACACCGGGGAGCTGTTTTTT CASSLGPANTGELFF
medium-sized TRBJ1-4 14 NA TRBV1 TGCGCCAGTAGTACTGGACAGGGCAATGAAAAACTGTTTTTT CASSTGQGNEKLFF
NA TRBJ2-1 17 TRBD2 TRBV11-3 TGTGCCAGCAGCCTAAGCCCTGCCGGCGGGGGGGCGAATGAGCAGTTCTTC CASSLSPAGGGANEQFF
NA TRBJ1-2 13 TRBD1 TRBV27 TGTGCCACCGGACAGGACTTAAACTATGGCTACACCTTC CATGQDLNYGYTF
NA TRBJ2-3 13 TRBD1 TRBV29-1 TGCAGCGTGGGCGGACAGGGCACAGATACGCAGTATTTT CSVGGQGTDTQYF
few TRBJ1-4 15 TRBD1 TRBV4-1 TGCGCCAGCAGCCAGGCACAGGGGCAATTCGAAAAACTGTTTTTT CASSQAQGQFEKLFF
NA TRBJ1-6 14 NA TRBV9 TGTGCCAGCAGCGTAGGTGGTTTCGATTCACCCCTCCACTTT CASSVGGFDSPLHF
NA TRBJ2-5 14 NA TRBV11-3 TGTGCCAGCAGCTTAGGGGCGGTGGGGGAGACCCAGTACTTC CASSLGAVGETQYF
NA TRBJ1-2 13 NA TRBV19 TGTGCCAGTAAGGGGACCGGCAACTATGGCTACACCTTC CASKGTGNYGYTF
NA TRBJ1-4 17 NA TRBV19 TGTGCCAGTAGTATAGGAACAGGACAATCCTTGGATGAAAAACTGTTTTTT CASSIGTGQSLDEKLFF
NA TRBJ2-3 13 NA TRBV30 TGTGCCTGGAGTGTCCCCCCTGCCGATACGCAGTATTTT CAWSVPPADTQYF
NA TRBJ2-7 15 NA TRBV19 TGTGCCAGTAGTATAGCCGCGGACAGCTCCTACGAGCAGTACTTC CASSIAADSSYEQYF
NA TRBJ2-2 14 NA TRBV28 TGTGCCAGCAGCCACAGGACGCGTAGCGGGGAGCTGTTTTTT CASSHRTRSGELFF
NA TRBJ2-5 14 TRBD1 TRBV29-1 TGCAGCGTCAGAAGGACAGGGGCCGGGGAGACCCAGTACTTC CSVRRTGAGETQYF
NA TRBJ1-1 14 NA TRBV6-8 TGTGCCAGCAGTCCGGCGACTCTGAACACTGAAGCTTTCTTT CASSPATLNTEAFF
medium-sized TRBJ2-1 15 NA TRBV6-8 TGTGCCAGCAACGTAGCCGCCCGTGCCGACAATGAGCAGTTCTTC CASNVAARADNEQFF
NA TRBJ1-5 15 NA TRBV19 TGTGCCAGTAGTATGGGGGGGTATAGCAATCAGCCCCAGCATTTT CASSMGGYSNQPQHF
medium-sized TRBJ2-5 15 TRBD2 TRBV11-3 TGTGCCAGCAGCCAAGCTAGCGGGGGGAGCGAGACCCAGTACTTC CASSQASGGSETQYF
NA TRBJ2-2 15 NA TRBV9 TGTGCCAGCAGCGTGGGCAGGATGAGCACCGGGGAGCTGTTTTTT CASSVGRMSTGELFF
many TRBJ2-3 14 NA TRBV7-6 TGTGCCAGCCCCCCTCAGGGGCTGAGGGATACGCAGTATTTT CASPPQGLRDTQYF
NA TRBJ2-1 13 NA TRBV6-8 TGTGCCAGCAGGGGGCAACGGATCAATGAGCAGTTCTTC CASRGQRINEQFF
NA TRBJ1-6 19 TRBD1 TRBV6-8 TGTGCCAGCAGTTACAGTGGGTCCGGGACAGGATCCTATAATTCACCCCTCCACTTT CASSYSGSGTGSYNSPLHF
NA TRBJ2-1 15 NA TRBV11-3 TGTGCCAGCAGCCCGGACTTAAGCTCCTACAATGAGCAGTTCTTC CASSPDLSSYNEQFF
medium-sized TRBJ2-5 16 TRBD1 TRBV11-3 TGTGCCAGCAGCCGCAAAGCGGGCAGGGGGCGAGAGACCCAGTACTTC CASSRKAGRGRETQYF
NA TRBJ1-1 12 NA TRBV6-1 TGTGCCAGCAGTGAAGGTCGTAGAAGGGCTTTCTTT CASSEGRRRAFF